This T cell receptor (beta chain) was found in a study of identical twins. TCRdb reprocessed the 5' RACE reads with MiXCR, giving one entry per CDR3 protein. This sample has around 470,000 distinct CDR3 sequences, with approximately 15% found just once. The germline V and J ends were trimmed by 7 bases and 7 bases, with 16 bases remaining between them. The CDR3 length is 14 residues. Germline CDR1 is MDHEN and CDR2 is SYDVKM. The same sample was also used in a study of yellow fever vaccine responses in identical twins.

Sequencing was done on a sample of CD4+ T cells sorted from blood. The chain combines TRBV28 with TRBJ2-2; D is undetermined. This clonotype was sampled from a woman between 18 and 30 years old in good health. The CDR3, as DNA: TGTGCCAGCATCCGCGCCATCGTGGGCGGGGAGCTGTTTTTT. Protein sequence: CASIRAIVGGELFF.